This TCR beta chain was documented in a study of shared clonotypes between healthy human individuals. Points from the study as a whole: Among the subsets, naive ones generally showed larger estimated richness than memory ones. Only blood was sampled; tissue repertoires likely differ.

Germline V gene sequence: CDR1 SGDLS, CDR2 YYNGEE. The CDR3 sequence is 12 residues long. Trimming stripped 6 bases from V and 4 bases from J, with 7 bases between. On this clone: What it binds is not known.

CD45RO negativity and positive selection for CCR7 defined naive CD8 cells, a population that excluded terminally differentiated effector memory CD45RA+ cells. It was across several immunoSEQ plates that each subset's genomic DNA was evenly split. Sorted-subset replicate PCR reactions were performed with approximately 0.2 ug DNA, corresponding to 30,000 or so T cell genomes. The table came from immunoSEQ multiplex PCR; TCRdb's copy has only in-frame clones and leaves some out. The sample lists about 2,100,000 clones; 85% to 95% were seen once. This chain connects TRBV9 to TRBJ2-2, with D perhaps given as TRBD1 or TRBD2 (6 bases each). The material sequenced was naive CD8+ T cells from PBMCs. This TCR derives from a man between 18 and 35 years old in good health. Some clones in this sample may be carry-over from other donors' samples. The CDR3 sequence: CASKGGTGELFF. In DNA form, the CDR3 reads TGTGCCAGCAAGGGGGGCACCGGGGAGCTGTTTTTT. Filled out from reference TRBV9 and TRBJ2-2, the complete variable domain reads DSGVTQTPKHLITATGQRVTLRCSPRSGDLSVYWYQQSLDQGLQFLIQYYNGEERAKGNILERFSAQQFPDLHSELNLSSLELGDSALYFCASKGGTGELFFGEGSRLTVL.